The 27 T cell receptor beta chains reported below all come from one sample, sequenced in a study of neurological immune-mediated disorders. TCRdb re-called the 5' RACE reads with MiXCR, one entry per CDR3 protein. Among 54,000 or so distinct CDR3 sequences listed, approximately 3.5% were seen once. The sequencing sample was made of PBMCs. The receptors stem from a woman younger than 45 with multiple sclerosis.

This clonotype was observed many times. The V and J genes are TRBV5-1 and TRBJ1-1, with D unclear. The CDR3 has 14 amino acids. V dropped 0 bases and J dropped 0 bases, with 6 bases sitting between them. The germline V gene encodes CDR1 SGHRS and CDR2 YFSETQ. The CDR3 loop reads CASSLVLLNTEAFF. The CDR3 region has the DNA TGCGCCAGCAGCTTGGTACTGCTGAACACTGAAGCTTTCTTT.

This clonotype was seen at least ten times. The rearrangement links TRBV6-2 or TRBV6-3 to TRBJ2-7; 10 bases align to TRBD1. V was clipped by 6 bases and J by 4 bases; unmatched bases: 6. This CDR3 is built from 14 residues. Germline CDR1 reads MNHEY; CDR2 reads SVGEGT. The CDR3 is CASRPWTGGYEQYF. DNA of the CDR3: TGTGCCAGCAGACCTTGGACAGGGGGATACGAGCAGTACTTC.

This clonotype came up many times. This chain uses TRBV20-1 with TRBJ2-5, with 10 bases matching TRBD2. Per germline, CDR1 DFQATT and CDR2 SNEGSKA (reference sequence). After removal of 6 bases from V and 3 bases from J, the junction contained 19 bases not matched to a gene. The CDR3 is 18 residues long. Here the CDR3 DNA reads TGCAGTGCGCTCCGGGTAGCGGGAGGAGGGATCTTTAAAGAGACCCAGTACTTC. This gives the protein CSALRVAGGGIFKETQYF.

The sample holds many counts of this clonotype. This sequence joins TRBV7-2 and TRBJ2-1, with D maybe TRBD2 (5 bases). V dropped 6 bases and J dropped 8 bases, with 11 bases sitting between them. CDR1 and CDR2 (germline): SGHTA, FQGNSA. CDR3 size: 12 residues. The chain's CDR3 is CASSRSSDEQFF. CDR3 bases: TGTGCCAGCAGTAGGAGTAGCGATGAGCAGTTCTTC.

This clonotype was counted many times. The rearrangement uses TRBV12-3 or TRBV12-4 and TRBJ1-6, with D uncertain. The CDR3 has 14 amino acids. Trimming pared 6 bases from V and 0 bases from J, leaving 6 bases between. The CDR3 nucleotides are TGTGCCAGCAGCAGTAGCTCCTATAATTCACCCCTCCACTTT. Protein sequence: CASSSSSYNSPLHF.

This clonotype was seen at least ten times. CDR3 in DNA: TGTGCCAGCTCACCACAGACTAGCGGGATGAACGAGCAGTACTTC. This gives the protein CASSPQTSGMNEQYF. The chain combines TRBV18 with TRBJ2-7; 11 bases are a match to TRBD2. Losses at the gene ends were 1 base for V and 5 bases for J; bases not matched to a gene: 4. Germline V CDR1 and CDR2: KGHSH, LQKENI. CDR3 length: 15 amino acids.

This clonotype was detected many times. Germline and junction disagree at one end, which may indicate a read error. The V call is TRBV4-1, the J call TRBJ1-5; D is unresolved. Germline V gene sequence: CDR1 MGHRA, CDR2 YSYEKL. The CDR3 loop spans 14 amino acids. The CDR3 DNA sequence: TGCGCCAGCAGCCAAGTGTCAGCAGAACAGCCCCAGAATTTT. Translated: CASSQVSAEQPQNF.

In its sample, this clonotype was seen many times. The J gene is TRBJ2-1, the V gene TRBV28; D is unresolved. Germline CDR1 is MDHEN and CDR2 is SYDVKM. V was shortened by 6 bases and J by 6 bases, with 15 bases between the two germline ends. CDR3 length equals 14 residues. This chain's CDR3 is CASRGPQEFNEQFF. The CDR3 bases are TGTGCCAGCAGAGGCCCTCAGGAATTCAATGAGCAGTTCTTC.

By share, this clonotype ranks as medium-sized. The chain employs TRBV7-8 and TRBJ2-7; TRBD2 is a possible D gene (7 bases). This CDR3 contains 16 residues. Germline V gene data show CDR1 as SGHVS and CDR2 as FQNEAQ. The germline V and J ends were trimmed by 1 base and 6 bases, with 19 bases remaining between them. In nucleotides, the CDR3 is TGTGCCAGCAGCTTAGGGGCGTCGAGGGGGGGAGGCGAGCAGTACTTC. Amino acid sequence: CASSLGASRGGGEQYF.

The table lists this clonotype with many counts. The gene calls are TRBV15 and TRBJ2-7; possibly TRBD1 or TRBD2 for D (5 bases each). Trimming removed 3 bases from V and 6 bases from J, with 24 bases in between. The CDR3 is 17 residues long. Per the germline V gene, CDR1 is LNHNV and CDR2 is YYDKDF (reference sequence). The CDR3 spells CATSSRIRGGRVGEQYF. CDR3 coding DNA: TGTGCCACCAGCAGCCGAATACGCGGAGGCAGGGTAGGCGAGCAGTACTTC.

This clonotype was recorded many times. V is TRBV20-1 and J is TRBJ2-5; 7 bases are a match to TRBD1. CDR3 length: 15 residues. V was pared by 3 bases and J by 5 bases, with 12 bases of the junction left unmatched. Germline V CDR1 and CDR2: DFQATT, SNEGSKA (reference sequence). Here the CDR3 reads CSASTGRQGWETQYF. The CDR3 DNA follows: TGCAGTGCTAGTACTGGCCGACAGGGCTGGGAGACCCAGTACTTC.

In this sample, this clonotype turned up many times. V is TRBV20-1 and J is TRBJ2-3, with 7 bases aligning to TRBD1. CDR1 and CDR2 (germline): DFQATT, SNEGSKA (reference sequence). J gave up 1 base and V 3 bases, and 10 bases lay outside the gene matches. CDR3 length equals 16 residues. Here the CDR3 reads CSASALQGVGTDTQYF. The CDR3 region has the DNA TGCAGTGCTAGCGCCCTGCAGGGGGTAGGCACAGATACGCAGTATTTT.

This clonotype was counted at least ten times. V is TRBV7-2 and J is TRBJ1-1; TRBD1 matches at 8 bases. V lost 5 bases to trimming and J lost 4 bases; unmatched junction nucleotides: 6. The CDR3 totals 14 residues. Germline V lookup: CDR1 SGHTA, CDR2 FQGNSA. The CDR3 nucleotides are TGTGCCAGCAGCCTACAGGGGGAGACCACTGAAGCTTTCTTT. It translates to CASSLQGETTEAFF.

This clonotype was detected only a few times. The chain joins TRBV29-1 to TRBJ1-1; TRBD1 is a possible D gene (6 bases). The CDR3 covers 11 residues. V was cut by 6 bases and J by 5 bases, with 10 bases left in between. In germline, CDR1 is SQVTM, CDR2 ANQGSEA. CDR3 region: CSVKRGTEAFF. The CDR3 bases are TGCAGCGTAAAAAGGGGGACTGAAGCTTTCTTT.

This clonotype was seen many times. This rearrangement joins TRBV7-6 to TRBJ1-6; maybe TRBD1 (5 bases). The germline V gene encodes CDR1 SGHVS and CDR2 FNYEAQ. V lost 6 bases and J lost 9, with 9 bases in between. The CDR3 loop spans 12 amino acids. CDR3 in amino acids: CASSHRGSPLHF. The CDR3 DNA reads as TGTGCCAGCAGTCATAGGGGTTCACCCCTCCACTTT.

This clonotype was observed at least ten times. The chain carries TRBV24-1 and TRBJ1-1, with D unclear. Germline CDR1 and CDR2: KGHDR and SFDVKD. The CDR3 spans 13 residues. The germline V and J ends were trimmed by 5 bases and 1 base, with 7 bases remaining between them. The CDR3 DNA is TGTGCCACCAGTGGCCAGGCGAACACTGAAGCTTTCTTT. Protein: CATSGQANTEAFF.

This clonotype was recorded many times. J is TRBJ2-1 and V is TRBV20-1; no firm D call. Deletions cut 0 bases from V and 2 bases from J, with 8 bases between. Germline V lookup: CDR1 DFQATT, CDR2 SNEGSKA (reference sequence). The CDR3 runs 14 residues. The CDR3 spells CSAREEATYNEQFF. CDR3 DNA: TGCAGTGCTAGAGAAGAGGCTACCTACAATGAGCAGTTCTTC.

At least ten counts were recorded for this clonotype. The chain has TRBV5-1 and TRBJ2-1, with D tentatively TRBD1 or TRBD2 (6 bases each). The germline CDR1 and CDR2 sequences are SGHRS and YFSETQ. V was trimmed by 0 bases and J by 4 bases, leaving 17 bases between them. This CDR3 has 17 residues. CDR3 protein: CASSLERGAADYNEQFF. The CDR3 DNA follows: TGCGCCAGCAGCTTGGAGAGGGGGGCCGCTGATTACAATGAGCAGTTCTTC.

This clonotype was observed at least ten times. CDR3 coding DNA: TGCAGTGCTAGAGAGGACAGGGGCGGAGAGACCCAGTACTTC. Translation: CSAREDRGGETQYF. The J gene is TRBJ2-5, the V gene TRBV20-1; 9 positions match TRBD1. The CDR3 covers 14 residues. V lost 0 bases to trimming and J lost 4 bases; unmatched junction nucleotides: 3. Germline CDR1 and CDR2: DFQATT and SNEGSKA (reference sequence).

This clonotype came up many times. The chain employs TRBV9 and TRBJ2-2; D is undetermined. Germline values: CDR1 SGDLS, CDR2 YYNGEE. V lost 5 bases and J 3 bases, leaving 5 bases between the germline ends. There are 12 residues in the CDR3. CDR3: CASSKHTGELFF. DNA for the CDR3: TGTGCCAGCAGTAAGCACACCGGGGAGCTGTTTTTT.

The sample holds many counts of this clonotype. The V and J genes are TRBV5-1 and TRBJ1-4, with D possibly TRBD1 on 6 matching bases. The CDR3 extends over 14 amino acids. Germline CDR1 reads SGHRS; CDR2 reads YFSETQ. The germline V and J ends were trimmed by 0 bases and 5 bases, with 8 bases remaining between them. The CDR3 loop is CASSLAQGNEKLFF. As DNA, the CDR3 is TGCGCCAGCAGCTTGGCCCAGGGGAATGAAAAACTGTTTTTT.

At least ten counts were recorded for this clonotype. The chain joins TRBV29-1 to TRBJ2-1, with D unclear. CDR3 length: 19 residues. V was cut by 0 bases and J by 0 bases, with 21 bases left in between. Germline loops: CDR1 SQVTM, CDR2 ANQGSEA. The CDR3 bases are TGCAGCGTTGAAGAGGTCATACCCCGTAAGGGTAGCTCCTACAATGAGCAGTTCTTC. Amino acids: CSVEEVIPRKGSSYNEQFF.

This clonotype was counted ten times or more. V and J are TRBV4-2 and TRBJ2-5, with 8 bases fitting TRBD2. There are 16 residues in the CDR3. Germline CDR1 reads LGHNA; CDR2 reads YNFKEQ. The junction had 6 bases not matched to a gene; V was cut back by 0 bases and J by 3 bases. The chain's CDR3 is CASSQDHGGAKETQYF. CDR3 coding DNA: TGTGCCAGCAGCCAAGATCACGGGGGGGCAAAAGAGACCCAGTACTTC.

The genes are TRBV11-2 and TRBJ1-5; a weak D match, TRBD1 (5 bases). Germline V lookup: CDR1 SGHAT, CDR2 FQNNGV. V was pared by 3 bases and J by 6 bases, with 9 bases between. This CDR3 region has 13 residues. The DNA for the CDR3 is TGTGCCAGCAGCTTCAGGGAGGGTCAGCCCCAGCATTTT. Its protein product is CASSFREGQPQHF. The variable domain in full, with the rest retrieved from reference TRBV11-2 and TRBJ1-5, is EAGVAQSPRYKIIEKRQSVAFWCNPISGHATLYWYQQILGQGPKLLIQFQNNGVVDDSQLPKDRFSAERLKGVDSTLKIQPAKLEDSAVYLCASSFREGQPQHFGDGTRLSIL.

This clonotype appeared many times. V is TRBV18 and J is TRBJ1-3; TRBD1 aligns across 7 bases. V lost 3 bases, J lost 2 bases, and 7 bases stayed unmatched. CDR3 length: 16 residues. CDR1 is KGHSH, CDR2 LQKENI, per germline. The chain's CDR3 is CASSPVAGGPGNTIYF. In DNA, the CDR3 is TGTGCCAGCTCACCGGTGGCAGGGGGACCTGGAAACACCATATATTTT.

This clonotype was counted at least ten times. The rearrangement joins TRBV6-1 to TRBJ1-1; D not resolved. Trimming pared 5 bases from V and 12 bases from J, leaving 16 bases between. Germline V gene lookup returns CDR1 MNHNS and CDR2 SASEGT. The CDR3 contains 12 residues. The CDR3 loop is CASSPRGEGPFF. Here the CDR3 DNA reads TGTGCCAGCAGTCCCCGCGGGGAGGGCCCTTTCTTT.

This clonotype was counted many times. V usage is TRBV20-1 and J usage is TRBJ1-6; D is possibly TRBD1 (6 bases). CDR3 length equals 16 residues. V shed 3 bases and J shed 5 bases, with 17 bases lying between them. Germline loops: CDR1 DFQATT, CDR2 SNEGSKA (reference sequence). CDR3 bases: TGCAGTGCTAGGCCGGGGGGGGCAGGAAATAATTCACCCCTCCACTTT. It specifies CSARPGGAGNNSPLHF.